This T cell receptor (beta chain) derives from a study of T cells in localized non-small cell lung cancer. The protocol was immunoSEQ multiplex PCR, while the TCRdb copy is restricted to in-frame clones and leaves out a portion. The data contain roughly 89,000 clones, about nine tenths of them singletons. The CDR3 covers 15 residues. Of note for this clone: Antigen specificity is unknown.

Study findings and constraints: Uninvolved adjacent lung showed the highest T cell clonality, exceeding tumor. Heterogeneity cannot be ruled out, as sequencing used one tumor region only. Researchers found a median around 61 of the top 100 tumor clones in adjacent lung.

This receptor was obtained from a woman aged 40-69 years with stage II squamous cell lung carcinoma. Source: PBMCs, taken before any cancer treatment. The rearrangement links TRBV7-5 to TRBJ1-5. TRBV7-5 counts as a pseudogene. This CDR3 reads CASRPTADSNQPQHF. The CDR3 DNA sequence: TGTGCCAGCAGACCGACAGCGGATAGCAATCAGCCCCAGCATTTT.